This T cell receptor (beta chain) derives from a study of control samples from healthy donors and cancer patients. Clones were sequenced by immunoSEQ multiplex PCR, and TCRdb holds only the in-frame ones, with some missing. Of roughly 150,000 clones listed, nearly 95% are singletons. This CDR3 is 15 amino acids long. Germline values: CDR1 SGHTA, CDR2 FQGNSA. Trimming removed 3 bases at V and 12 bases at J, with 21 bases between. This receptor was identified in a man aged 50-59 years in good health. Sequenced input: blood. The rearrangement joins TRBV7-2 to TRBJ2-1; TRBD2 might be the D (6 bases). DNA of the CDR3: TGTGCCAGCAGCTTGTCCCAGGGTATCCTCGGGGGGCAGTTCTTC. Residues: CASSLSQGILGGQFF.